The 2 T cell receptor beta chains below all came from one sample that was sequenced in a study of blood T cell repertoires in COVID-19. Repertoires were generated with immunoSEQ multiplex PCR, while TCRdb's copy carries only in-frame clones and drops some. In the table there are under 300,000 clones, more than 75% of which are singletons. Input material: PBMCs or T cells enriched from blood (not recorded which). The receptors were sampled from a woman between 55 and 75 years old in a cohort exposed to, infected with or recovered from COVID-19 (not recorded which).

This clone was counted once. The genes are TRBV21-1 and TRBJ2-1; TRBD1, the table's D call, lacks a check against the DNA. TRBV21-1 is described as a pseudogene. The CDR3 contains 14 residues. CDR3 amino acids: CASIGTGRRNEQFF. CDR3 DNA sequence: TGTGCCAGCATAGGGACAGGACGAAGGAATGAGCAGTTCTTC.

DNA of the CDR3: TGTGCCAGCAGTCGAGGCGGAACCTATAATTCACCCCTCCACTTT. Protein sequence: CASSRGGTYNSPLHF. The chain joins TRBV6-5 to TRBJ1-6; D remains unclear. Germline assignment: CDR1 MNHEY and CDR2 SVGAGI. V dropped 5 bases and J dropped 2 bases, with 10 bases sitting between them. The CDR3 runs 15 residues.